The 14 T cell receptor beta chains below were found in one sample sequenced in a study of control samples from healthy donors and cancer patients (dated by TCRdb to the early 2020s). Library preparation employed the immunoSEQ multiplex PCR assay. TCRdb took over this immuneACCESS table, retaining in-frame rearrangements with V and J assigned. Such tables are incomplete; in checked studies, under half of the missing clones stem from an unresolved V gene, and the remainder is unexplained. The sample table contains roughly 120,000 clones; only one count was recorded for about 88% of them. The ten largest account for more than 2.5% of the sample. The sample consisted of blood. All receptors derive from a man between 50 and 59 years old in good health.

This chain links TRBV12-3 or TRBV12-4 with TRBJ1-6; D is possibly TRBD1 (6 bases). There are 13 residues in the CDR3. Trimming took 4 bases from V and 10 from J, leaving 11 bases between them. CDR3 nucleotide sequence: TGTGCCAGCAGTTACAGGGTAGGATCACCCCTCCACTTT. Amino acids: CASSYRVGSPLHF.

CDR3 DNA sequence: TGCGCCAGCAGCCCCGGGTTGAAAGACTCCTATAATTCACCCCTCCACTTT. It encodes CASSPGLKDSYNSPLHF. The chain recombines TRBV4-1 with TRBJ1-6; no firm D call. The germline V gene has CDR1 MGHRA and CDR2 YSYEKL. CDR3 length: 17 amino acids. Trimming removed 4 bases from V and 0 bases from J, with 13 bases in between.

V gene TRBV10-3 combines with J gene TRBJ1-5; weak D call: TRBD1 (5 bases). Germline V gives CDR1 ENHRY, CDR2 SYGVKD. V lost 3 bases and J 6 bases, leaving 12 bases between the germline ends. This CDR3 contains 14 residues. The CDR3 loop reads CAISEGQGGQPQHF. CDR3 nucleotides: TGTGCCATCAGTGAAGGTCAGGGAGGTCAGCCCCAGCATTTT.

This chain links TRBV30 with TRBJ1-5; 7 positions agree with TRBD1. Germline CDR1 is GTSNPN and CDR2 is SVGIG (reference sequence). There are 14 residues in the CDR3. J gave up 5 bases and V 1 base, and 5 bases lay outside the gene matches. The CDR3 region has the DNA TGTGCCTGGAGTGAGGGGACAGTGGATCAGCCCCAGCATTTT. Translated: CAWSEGTVDQPQHF. The full variable domain, completed using reference TRBV30 and TRBJ1-5, is SQTIHQWPATLVQPVGSPLSLECTVEGTSNPNLYWYRQAAGRGLQLLFYSVGIGQISSEVPQNLSASRPQDRQFILSSKKLLLSDSGFYLCAWSEGTVDQPQHFGDGTRLSIL.

This sequence joins TRBV19 and TRBJ1-1; 7 nucleotides align to TRBD1. Germline lookup yields CDR1 LNHDA and CDR2 SQIVND (reference sequence). The CDR3 runs 18 residues. V dropped 3 bases and J dropped 2; count of bases not matched to a gene: 15. CDR3 sequence reads: CASSIRWDSVKFNTEAFF. CDR3 coding DNA: TGTGCCAGTAGTATTCGGTGGGACAGCGTAAAGTTCAACACTGAAGCTTTCTTT.

The gene calls are TRBV10-3 and TRBJ1-6; the D gene is possibly TRBD1 (5 bases). Between the trimmed V and J ends, which lost 3 bases and 8 bases, there was a span of 11 bases. This CDR3 comprises 14 residues. Germline assignment: CDR1 ENHRY and CDR2 SYGVKD. CDR3 bases: TGTGCCATCAGTGACGGGACCTTGTATTCACCCCTCCACTTT. Translated, it gives CAISDGTLYSPLHF.

This clone was detected only a few times. V is TRBV9 and J is TRBJ1-2, with 10 bases that match TRBD1. CDR1 is SGDLS, CDR2 YYNGEE, per germline. Unmatched junction bases numbered 4, after V lost 2 bases and J lost 6 bases. CDR3 size: 14 residues. The chain's CDR3 is CASSVRQGADGYTF. The DNA for the CDR3 is TGTGCCAGCAGCGTCAGACAGGGGGCGGATGGCTACACCTTC.

The chain joins TRBV7-7 to TRBJ1-1; a possible D gene is TRBD1 (6 bases). V gave up 3 bases and J gave up 8 bases, with 13 bases separating them. The CDR3 runs 13 residues. The germline V gene has CDR1 SSHAT and CDR2 FNYEAQ (reference sequence). CDR3 bases: TGTGCCAGCAGCTTCGCGGGCACAGGGGAAGCTTTCTTT. This encodes CASSFAGTGEAFF.

This chain links TRBV28 with TRBJ1-2; unclear D gene. V dropped 1 base and J dropped 8 bases, with 11 bases sitting between them. Germline V gene data show CDR1 as MDHEN and CDR2 as SYDVKM. The CDR3 totals 13 residues. The CDR3 DNA is TGTGCCAGCAGTTTATTCGCCCCGTTGGGCTACACCTTC. Residues: CASSLFAPLGYTF.

This clone appeared a few times. This rearrangement joins TRBV14 to TRBJ2-1; 8 nucleotides match TRBD2. Germline V gene lookup returns CDR1 SGHDN and CDR2 FVKESK. The CDR3 loop spans 19 amino acids. V dropped 0 bases and J dropped 5; count of bases not matched to a gene: 15. The chain's CDR3 is CASSQDRGRGGLKNNEQFF. The CDR3 DNA sequence: TGTGCCAGCAGCCAAGATAGGGGACGGGGGGGCTTGAAGAACAATGAGCAGTTCTTC.

CDR3 protein: CASSYPGSHQETQYF. The CDR3 DNA is TGTGCCAGCAGTTATCCTGGATCTCACCAAGAGACCCAGTACTTC. The rearrangement uses TRBV28 and TRBJ2-5; D gene unclear. The CDR3 length is 15 residues. V was shortened by 4 bases and J by 0 bases, with 12 bases between the two germline ends. CDR1 is MDHEN and CDR2 is SYDVKM in the germline V gene.

The chain has TRBV9 and TRBJ1-1; tentative D call: TRBD1 (6 bases). Germline V CDR1 and CDR2: SGDLS, YYNGEE. CDR3 length: 14 amino acids. V lost 3 bases, J lost 5 bases, and 14 bases lay in between. In DNA form, the CDR3 reads TGTGCCAGCAGCGACGGACCTAGGGGGACTGAAGCTTTCTTT. It encodes CASSDGPRGTEAFF.

The rearrangement joins TRBV6-5 to TRBJ1-6, with D unclear. V was clipped by 0 bases and J by 7 bases, with 10 bases between them. The germline V gene has CDR1 MNHEY and CDR2 SVGAGI. This CDR3 is built from 15 residues. The CDR3 DNA sequence: TGTGCCAGCAGTTACTCCGCCAGTAAAAATTCACCCCTCCACTTT. Protein product: CASSYSASKNSPLHF.

In nucleotides, the CDR3 is TGCGCCAGCAGCCAATCAGGGGGTAAGGGCACCGGGGAGCTGTTTTTT. This encodes CASSQSGGKGTGELFF. V gene TRBV4-1 combines with J gene TRBJ2-2; 7 nucleotides align to TRBD1. The CDR3 runs 16 residues. CDR1 is MGHRA and CDR2 is YSYEKL in the germline V gene. The junction had 7 bases not matched to a gene; V was cut back by 2 bases and J by 4 bases.